The present entry profiles one T cell receptor beta chain with its context. Germline CDR1 SEHNR, CDR2 FQNEAQ (reference sequence). With 2 bases removed from V and 5 bases from J, the gap between germline ends came to 13 bases. CDR3 length: 14 amino acids. Original processing methods: Counts of nucleated cells, estimated from reference gene primer amplification, were obtained. Some clones are missing from TCRdb's copy, which holds only in-frame ones; the method was immunoSEQ multiplex PCR. The DNA gave D and trimming, while V, J and clone size come from that table. The repertoire consists of more than 150,000 clones, with 65% to 85% occurring once and the leading ten covering approximately 15%. This record comes from a study of blood T cell repertoires in COVID-19. At the level of the study: Both acute and convalescent COVID-19 samples were obtained from the United States, Italy and Spain.

This TCR derives from a man between 60 and 75 years old with active or convalescent COVID-19. The chain combines TRBV7-9 with TRBJ2-7; no clear D gene. The sample comprised peripheral blood. This chain's CDR3 is CASSLQNGLNEQYF. The CDR3 DNA sequence: TGTGCCAGCAGCTTACAAAACGGGTTGAACGAGCAGTACTTC.